This is a list of T cell receptor beta chains from one sample in a study of T cell repertoires in cytomegalovirus infection. These TCRs are of unknown antigen specificity. TCRdb passed the reads through MiXCR, listing each CDR3 protein once. The sample lists about 89,000 distinct CDR3 sequences; about 29% were seen once. The material was CD8+ T cells from cultured PBMCs, obtained from culture after CMV antigen stimulation. All receptors derive from a human donor in good health (CMV status not recorded). Some clones in this sample may be carry-over from other donors' samples. CDR3s include the opening cysteine and the closing phenylalanine or tryptophan. Each record gives: V gene, clone size, D gene, J gene, CDR3 DNA, CDR3 protein. D genes are given only for firm matches. Size tells how often a clone was seen (once, few, many) or the class of an expanded clone, and some rows leave it out.

TRBV2	.	.	TRBJ1-4	TGTGCCAGCAGCGAAGTAACATATGCAACTAATGAAAAACTGTTTTTT	CASSEVTYATNEKLFF
TRBV27	.	.	TRBJ2-3	TGTGCCAGCAGTTTGCCCGGGGGATTTGCAGATACGCAGTATTTT	CASSLPGGFADTQYF
TRBV7-9	.	.	TRBJ2-7	TGTGCCAGCAGCCCAATCTCTGACGAGCAGTACTTC	CASSPISDEQYF
TRBV5-6	many	.	TRBJ2-5	TGTGCCAGCAGCTATAAGACGGGGAATCTTCAAGAGACCCAGTACTTC	CASSYKTGNLQETQYF
TRBV7-4	.	.	TRBJ2-1	TGTGCCAGCAGCGCCGTTGAGGGGATCAATGAGCAGTTCTTC	CASSAVEGINEQFF
TRBV10-1	.	TRBD2	TRBJ2-5	TGCGCCAGCAGCTGGAGGTTAGCGGGGGGGAATACAACGGAGACCCAGTACTTC	CASSWRLAGGNTTETQYF
TRBV15	once	TRBD1	TRBJ2-2	TGTGCCACCAGCAGTCCCATAGGGGACAGGGATACCGGGGAGCTGTTTTTT	CATSSPIGDRDTGELFF
TRBV24-1	.	.	TRBJ2-3	TGTGCCACCAGTGATTTGCAGGGTGGCGGGGAGGTTGATACGCAGTATTTT	CATSDLQGGGEVDTQYF
TRBV5-1	few	.	TRBJ2-5	TGCGCCAGCAGCCGTGCTGGGGGGGCGCAGCAGGAGACCCAGTACTTC	CASSRAGGAQQETQYF
TRBV29-1	few	.	TRBJ2-7	TGCAGCGTTGAAATAAGGGCAAAGAGGCCCTACGAGCAGTACTTC	CSVEIRAKRPYEQYF
TRBV27	.	.	TRBJ1-1	TGTGCCAGCAGTTTATCAAAGATACCGAACACTGAAGCTTTCTTT	CASSLSKIPNTEAFF
TRBV11-1	few	TRBD1	TRBJ1-1	TGTGCCAGCAGCTTTAAGACAGGGTCTGGCACTGAAGCTTTCTTT	CASSFKTGSGTEAFF
TRBV27	many	.	TRBJ1-2	TGTGCCAGCAGTTTCGGACCTTATAAAGGCTACACCTTC	CASSFGPYKGYTF
TRBV2	many	.	TRBJ1-2	TGTGCCAGCAGTGATGATGCTAACTATGGCTACACCTTC	CASSDDANYGYTF
TRBV27	many	TRBD1	TRBJ1-6	TGTGCCAGCAGTTCAGGGGGCTTTAATTCACCCCTCCACTTT	CASSSGGFNSPLHF
TRBV7-9	few	.	TRBJ2-5	TGTGCCAGCAGCCCCTTTGAGCCACTCCAAGAGACCCAGTACTTC	CASSPFEPLQETQYF
TRBV4-1	few	TRBD1	TRBJ1-1	TGCGCCAGCAGGTCCCCGTTGGGACAGTACACTGAAGCTTTCTTT	CASRSPLGQYTEAFF
TRBV4-1	many	.	TRBJ1-5	TGCGCCAGCAGCCAAGTTACCGAGCCTCAGCCCCAGCATTTT	CASSQVTEPQPQHF
TRBV7-8	.	.	TRBJ2-7	TGTGCCAGCAATGACGCCGGGGGCGCCTCCTACGAGCAGTACTTC	CASNDAGGASYEQYF
TRBV7-3	.	.	TRBJ2-3	TGTGCCAGCAGCTTATTAGGGGGTGGGGCAGATACGCAGTATTTT	CASSLLGGGADTQYF
TRBV30	few	.	TRBJ2-7	TGTGCCTGGAGTGTGGCCCTCTACGAGCAGTACTTC	CAWSVALYEQYF
TRBV12-3/TRBV12-4	many	.	TRBJ2-1	TGTGCCAGCAGTTTAGCCCTTCCGGGGTCCGGGGAGATTATTGATGAGCAGTTCTTC	CASSLALPGSGEIIDEQFF
TRBV29-1	.	.	TRBJ1-4	TGCAGCGTTGTGTCGTCACTAACTAATGAAAAACTGTTTTTT	CSVVSSLTNEKLFF
TRBV19	.	TRBD1	TRBJ1-2	TGTGCCAGTAAGGGAACCGGACAGGTATTATTCTATGGCTACACCTTC	CASKGTGQVLFYGYTF
TRBV24-1	.	TRBD2	TRBJ2-5	TGTGCCACCAGTGACCCGAGGACTAGCGGGGGGATACAAGAGACCCAGTACTTC	CATSDPRTSGGIQETQYF
TRBV6-6	few	.	TRBJ1-4	TGTGCCAGCAGGATACAGGGAAACGGTGAAAAACTGTTTTTT	CASRIQGNGEKLFF
TRBV28	few	.	TRBJ2-7	TGTGCCAGCAGAAATACCAAGGGACCTGCGAACTACGAGCAGTACTTC	CASRNTKGPANYEQYF
TRBV6-5	few	.	TRBJ2-7	TGTGCCAGCAGTTTCCAGGGAATAACCTACGAGCAGTACTTC	CASSFQGITYEQYF
TRBV4-1	.	TRBD2	TRBJ2-5	TGCGCCAGCAGTCCCTTTCCTCTAGCGGGGGGGCCGAACCCCAGGACCCAGTACTTC	CASSPFPLAGGPNPRTQYF
TRBV24-1	.	TRBD1	TRBJ2-3	TGTGCCACCAGTCCAGGGGGCATGCATATCGCAGATACGCAGTATTTT	CATSPGGMHIADTQYF
TRBV7-4	once	TRBD1	TRBJ1-1	TGTGCCAGCACTCATACGTCAGGGGGAGGTGAAGCTTTCTTT	CASTHTSGGGEAFF
TRBV7-9	few	.	TRBJ1-2	TGTGCCAGCAGCTTTACTGACGGGCTAGTCTATGGCTACACCTTC	CASSFTDGLVYGYTF
TRBV13	once	TRBD2	TRBJ2-3	TGTGCCAGCAGCCCGGGACTAGCAGATACGCAGTATTTT	CASSPGLADTQYF
TRBV19	.	.	TRBJ2-4	TGTGCCAGTAGTTCCCCCGGACTTGGGCAGGGACGTATGGTTGCCAAAAACATTCAGTACTTC	CASSSPGLGQGRMVAKNIQYF
TRBV4-1	.	TRBD2	TRBJ2-2	TGCGCCAGCAGCCTCGGGGGGGCGGAATCCTTCACCGGGGAGCTGTTTTTT	CASSLGGAESFTGELFF
TRBV7-2	few	TRBD2	TRBJ2-1	TGTGCCAGCAGCGTCAAGCGGGACTCCTACAATGAGCAGTTCTTC	CASSVKRDSYNEQFF
TRBV12-3/TRBV12-4	.	TRBD1	TRBJ1-6	TGTGCCAGCAGTTCGACAGGGACCAATTCACCCCTCCACTTT	CASSSTGTNSPLHF
TRBV7-9	many	TRBD1	TRBJ2-1	TGTGCCAGCAGCCCCGGACAGGGTGAGCAGTTCTTC	CASSPGQGEQFF
TRBV19	.	.	TRBJ1-1	TGTGCCAGTAGTATAAACAGCGAGAACACTGAAGCTTTCTTT	CASSINSENTEAFF
TRBV7-2	.	.	TRBJ2-3	TGTGCCAGCAGCCGCGGTGGGCCAACAGATACGCAGTATTTT	CASSRGGPTDTQYF
TRBV12-3/TRBV12-4	few	.	TRBJ1-1	TGTGCCAGCAAACTGGGGGGAGCTGAAGCTTTCTTT	CASKLGGAEAFF
TRBV19	.	.	TRBJ1-6	TGTGCCATCCTCCCGGGAATAGGGGGTGATCACAGCTCCTATAATTCACCCCTCCACTTT	CAILPGIGGDHSSYNSPLHF
TRBV4-1	few	.	TRBJ1-1	TGCGCCAGCAGCCAAGGTAGTCCAGCTAACACTGAAGCTTTCTTT	CASSQGSPANTEAFF
TRBV12-3/TRBV12-4	.	.	TRBJ1-1	TGTGCCAGCAGTTTTATTTTGGGGAGCACTGAAGCTTTCTTT	CASSFILGSTEAFF
TRBV4-2	.	.	TRBJ1-5	TGTGCCAGCAGCCAGAGTGCGTACAGCCAGCCCCAGCATTTT	CASSQSAYSQPQHF
TRBV7-2	.	.	TRBJ2-2	TGTGCCAGCAGCCCCAGGGGGGGGGGAAACACCGGGGAGCTGTTTTTT	CASSPRGGGNTGELFF
TRBV5-6	few	.	TRBJ1-5	TGTGCCAGCAGCTTGGACGGCTCGGGGGATAGCAATCAGCCCCAGCATTTT	CASSLDGSGDSNQPQHF
TRBV7-2	.	.	TRBJ2-5	TGTGCCAGCAGCTCCTTGGGCAGGGAGACCCAGTACTTC	CASSSLGRETQYF
TRBV6-5	few	TRBD2	TRBJ2-1	TGTGCCAGCAGCCCCGGGAGGAGGGGTGAGCAGTTCTTC	CASSPGRRGEQFF
TRBV28	few	.	TRBJ2-2	TGTGCCAGCCGTCGAATCCGGGACACCGTCACCGGGGAGCTGTTTTTT	CASRRIRDTVTGELFF
TRBV4-1	few	.	TRBJ2-3	TGCGCCAGCAGCCAAGCCTGGGGGCTAGCTGCAGATACGCAGTATTTT	CASSQAWGLAADTQYF
TRBV7-2	.	.	TRBJ2-1	TGTGCCAGCAGCTCCTATGGGGGCAGGGCGCAGTTCTTC	CASSSYGGRAQFF